Listed below are T cell receptor beta chains from one sample, sequenced in a study of T cells after yellow fever vaccination. TCRdb re-called the 5' RACE reads through MiXCR, storing one row per CDR3 protein. The sample yields nearly 550,000 distinct CDR3 sequences, roughly 19% seen once. The sample was PBMCs, taken 15 days after the yellow fever booster vaccination. The receptors come from a man under 40 who received the YFV17D yellow fever vaccine. Each CDR3 is given with its conserved first and last residue. The D gene is left open where the match is weak. Where a row states a size, it is once, few, many or the class of an expanded clone; other rows omit it.

TRBD1	TRBV5-1	NA	TRBJ2-3	CASSFTGTGSADTQYF	TGCGCCAGCAGCTTCACCGGGACAGGGTCAGCGGATACGCAGTATTTT
TRBD2	TRBV12-3/TRBV12-4	few	TRBJ2-1	CASSLLRGTSGSFSYNEQFF	TGTGCCAGCAGTTTACTTCGCGGGACTAGCGGGAGTTTTTCCTACAATGAGCAGTTCTTC
NA	TRBV19	NA	TRBJ2-1	CASSIGGVPYNEQFF	TGTGCCAGTAGTATTGGGGGAGTCCCCTACAATGAGCAGTTCTTC
NA	TRBV7-8	few	TRBJ2-1	CASSLDPIYGEQFF	TGTGCCAGCAGCTTAGACCCCATCTATGGTGAGCAGTTCTTC
NA	TRBV6-5	NA	TRBJ2-7	CASSYPKTGYEQYF	TGTGCCAGCAGTTACCCAAAAACAGGCTACGAGCAGTACTTC
NA	TRBV29-1	NA	TRBJ2-7	CSVALPSYEQYF	TGCAGCGTTGCCCTGCCCAGTTACGAGCAGTACTTC
TRBD2	TRBV29-1	few	TRBJ2-3	CSVAPIAGGTDTQYF	TGCAGCGTAGCTCCTATAGCGGGAGGAACAGATACGCAGTATTTT
TRBD2	TRBV9	many	TRBJ2-1	CASSPPGLAGRNEQFF	TGTGCCAGCAGTCCCCCGGGACTAGCGGGGCGTAATGAGCAGTTCTTC
NA	TRBV20-1	few	TRBJ1-2	CSAGGGTGTSDGYTF	TGCAGTGCTGGTGGGGGGACCGGGACTTCGGATGGCTACACCTTC
NA	TRBV29-1	few	TRBJ2-5	CSAGGHGGLRETQYF	TGCAGCGCCGGGGGGCACGGGGGGCTTAGAGAGACCCAGTACTTC
TRBD2	TRBV20-1	NA	TRBJ2-5	CSARGPALAGREETQYF	TGCAGTGCTAGAGGACCGGCACTAGCGGGAAGGGAAGAGACCCAGTACTTC